What follows is one TCR beta chain and its context. CDR3 length: 15 amino acids. Looked up from germline, CDR1 is SGHAT and CDR2 is FQNNGV. The V and J ends lost 5 bases and 4 bases respectively, with 16 bases between them. As originally analysed: Scientists estimated how many nucleated cells there were by amplifying reference gene primers. Clones were read by immunoSEQ multiplex PCR, and TCRdb kept only the in-frame ones, dropping some. V and J calls and clone size are as listed in that table; D and trimming were resolved from the DNA. The table shows under 40,000 clones, with around 84% occurring only once. These data belong to a study of blood T cell repertoires in COVID-19. About the study: COVID-19 samples from acute and convalescent phases originated in the United States, Italy and Spain. PBMCs, B-cell-depleted T cells, or T cells were the source of the cDNA or gDNA that made up the material.

This receptor was taken from a human donor with acute or convalescent COVID-19. The donor label of this sample is uncertain. The sample taken for sequencing was peripheral blood. The chain has TRBV11-2 and TRBJ2-3; perhaps TRBD1 as D (5 bases). The CDR3 sequence: CASSLRAIGPDTQYF. As DNA, the CDR3 is TGTGCCAGCAGCCTCAGGGCGATAGGCCCAGATACGCAGTATTTT.